The present entry profiles one T cell receptor (beta chain) with its context. Its matching antigen is unknown. PCR used 60 Vbeta primers and 13 Jbeta primers. This table comes from immunoSEQ multiplex PCR, and its TCRdb copy is limited to in-frame clones, with some not included. The sample yields 150,000 to 200,000 clones, roughly four fifths seen once. The CDR3 is 15 amino acids. V gave up 8 bases and J gave up 2 bases; unmatched junction bases: 6. CDR1 and CDR2 from the germline V gene are MRHNA and SNTAGT. The record originates from a study of cytomegalovirus exposure and HLA in healthy donors. Broader study findings: A highly shared variant cluster was judged a likely technical artifact.

The receptor comes from a man between 18 and 29 years old in good health and CMV-seronegative. The gene calls are TRBV6-4 and TRBJ2-3, with TRBD2 matching 11 bases. Source material: PBMCs. This chain's CDR3 is CASAGTSGPTDTQYF. The DNA for the CDR3 is TGTGCCAGCGCTGGGACTAGCGGCCCCACAGATACGCAGTATTTT.